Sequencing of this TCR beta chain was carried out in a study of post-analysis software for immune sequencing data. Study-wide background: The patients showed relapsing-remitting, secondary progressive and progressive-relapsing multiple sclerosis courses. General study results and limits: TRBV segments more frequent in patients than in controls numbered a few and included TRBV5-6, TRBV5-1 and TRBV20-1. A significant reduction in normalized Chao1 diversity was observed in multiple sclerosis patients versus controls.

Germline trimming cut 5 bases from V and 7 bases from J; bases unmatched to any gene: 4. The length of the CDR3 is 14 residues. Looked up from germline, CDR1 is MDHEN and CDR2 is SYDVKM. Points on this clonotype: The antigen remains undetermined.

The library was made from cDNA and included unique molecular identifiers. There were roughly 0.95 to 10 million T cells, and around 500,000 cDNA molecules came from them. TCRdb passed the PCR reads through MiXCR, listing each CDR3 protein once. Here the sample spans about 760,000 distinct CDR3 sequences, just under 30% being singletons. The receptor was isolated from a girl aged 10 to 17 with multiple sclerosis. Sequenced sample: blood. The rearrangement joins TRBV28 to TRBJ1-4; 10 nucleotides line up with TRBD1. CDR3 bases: TGTGCCAGCAGTGACGGGACAGGGGCTGAAAAACTGTTTTTT. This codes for CASSDGTGAEKLFF.